This record covers a single T cell receptor beta chain. The data are from a study of shared clonotypes between healthy human individuals. About the study: Each donor's CD4 naive and CD4 memory cells filled three plates apiece, CD8 naive two, and CD8 memory one.

Terminally differentiated effector memory CD45RA+ cells were excluded from the naive CD8 cells, which were CD45RO-negative and positively selected for CCR7. All of the donors resided in Nashville, Tennessee, and each was a Caucasian adult. The material for each subset, its genomic DNA, was split evenly across several immunoSEQ plates. Template for every sorted-subset replicate PCR totaled 150 to 250 ng DNA, 25,000 to 30,000 T cell genomes. Sequencing used immunoSEQ multiplex PCR; TCRdb keeps in-frame clones, though not all of them. The table includes roughly 810,000 clones, approximately 96% detected once. The germline V gene has CDR1 MNHEY and CDR2 SMNVEV (reference sequence). The CDR3 extends over 15 amino acids. V was pared by 5 bases and J by 4 bases, with 6 bases of the junction left unmatched.

Sequencing input: naive CD8+ T cells sorted from blood. The sequence came from a man aged 25-45 years in good health. The rearrangement joins TRBV27 to TRBJ2-2; 8 nucleotides line up with TRBD1. This chain's CDR3 is CASSIGQGRTGELFF. In DNA, the CDR3 is TGTGCCAGCAGTATAGGACAGGGACGCACCGGGGAGCTGTTTTTT.